This T cell receptor (beta chain) was sequenced in a study of blood T cell repertoires in COVID-19. On the study more broadly: Samples representing acute and convalescent COVID-19 were sourced from the United States, Italy and Spain. In each case, the material was cDNA or gDNA derived from T cells, B-cell-depleted T cells, or PBMCs.

Those enrolled, adults aged 18 to 89 years, came from under 25 US areas. Cohort allocation depended upon clinical history that participants reported. TCRdb keeps only in-frame clones here, not all; method: immunoSEQ multiplex PCR. The sample has fewer than 250,000 clones, approximately 80% seen once; the top ten hold 6.5% to 9%. This CDR3 region has 15 residues. Germline V CDR1 and CDR2: SGHTA, FQGTGA. V lost 10 bases to trimming and J lost 3 bases; unmatched junction nucleotides: 9. The specimen sequenced was PBMCs or T cells enriched from blood (not recorded which). The V gene is TRBV7-3, the J gene TRBJ2-1; 10 nucleotides align to TRBD2. The receptor comes from a woman in her thirties or forties with acute COVID-19. The CDR3 region has the DNA TGTGCCACCTCCCCGGGACTAGCGAACTACAATGAGCAGTTCTTC. Amino acids: CATSPGLANYNEQFF. Using reference TRBV7-3 and TRBJ2-1 for the parts outside the CDR3, the full variable domain is GAGVSQTPSNKVTEKGKYVELRCDPISGHTALYWYRQSLGQGPEFLIYFQGTGAADDSGLPNDRFFAVRPEGSVSTLKIQRTERGDSAVYLCATSPGLANYNEQFFGPGTRLTVL.